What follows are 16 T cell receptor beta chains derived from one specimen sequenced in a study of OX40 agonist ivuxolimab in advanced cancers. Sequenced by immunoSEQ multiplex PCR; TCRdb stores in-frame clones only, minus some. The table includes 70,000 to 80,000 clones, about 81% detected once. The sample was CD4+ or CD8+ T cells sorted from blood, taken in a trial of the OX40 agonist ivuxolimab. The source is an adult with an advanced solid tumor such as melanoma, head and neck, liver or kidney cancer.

The CDR3 region is CASSSGQGSFYEQYF. CDR3 DNA: TGTGCCAGCAGCTCGGGACAGGGTTCTTTTTACGAGCAGTACTTC. This sequence joins TRBV5-4 and TRBJ2-7, with 9 bases matching TRBD1. This CDR3 is 15 amino acids long. CDR1 is SGHNT, CDR2 YYREEE, per germline (reference sequence). V shed 3 bases, J shed 4 bases, and the junction held 8 bases outside the gene matches.

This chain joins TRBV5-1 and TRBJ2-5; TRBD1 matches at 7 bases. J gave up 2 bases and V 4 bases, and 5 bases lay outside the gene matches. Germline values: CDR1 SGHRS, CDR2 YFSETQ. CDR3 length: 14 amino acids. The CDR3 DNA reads TGCGCCAGCAGCATGGGACAGCAGCAAGAGACCCAGTACTTC. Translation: CASSMGQQQETQYF.

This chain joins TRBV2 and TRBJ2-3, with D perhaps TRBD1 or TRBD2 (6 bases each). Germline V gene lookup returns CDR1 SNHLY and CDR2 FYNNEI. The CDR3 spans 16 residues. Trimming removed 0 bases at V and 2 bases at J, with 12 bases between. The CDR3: CASSEAKGGATDTQYF. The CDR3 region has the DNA TGTGCCAGCAGTGAAGCGAAGGGGGGCGCCACAGATACGCAGTATTTT.

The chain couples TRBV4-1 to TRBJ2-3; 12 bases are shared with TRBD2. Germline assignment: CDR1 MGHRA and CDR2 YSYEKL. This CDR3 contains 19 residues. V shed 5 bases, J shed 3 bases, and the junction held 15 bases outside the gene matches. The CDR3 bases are TGCGCCAGCAGCTATACTATCAACCTAGCGGGGGGGCGTACAGATACGCAGTATTTT. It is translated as CASSYTINLAGGRTDTQYF.

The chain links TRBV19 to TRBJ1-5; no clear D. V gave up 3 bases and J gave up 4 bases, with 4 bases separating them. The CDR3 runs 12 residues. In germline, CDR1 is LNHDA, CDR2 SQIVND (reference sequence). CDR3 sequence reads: CASSMLNQPQHF. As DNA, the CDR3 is TGTGCCAGTAGTATGTTAAATCAGCCCCAGCATTTT.

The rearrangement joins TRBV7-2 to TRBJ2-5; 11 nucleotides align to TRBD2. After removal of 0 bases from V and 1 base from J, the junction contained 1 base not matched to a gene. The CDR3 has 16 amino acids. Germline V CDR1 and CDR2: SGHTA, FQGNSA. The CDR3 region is CASSLAGTSGQETQYF. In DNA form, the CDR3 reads TGTGCCAGCAGCTTAGCTGGGACTAGCGGCCAAGAGACCCAGTACTTC.

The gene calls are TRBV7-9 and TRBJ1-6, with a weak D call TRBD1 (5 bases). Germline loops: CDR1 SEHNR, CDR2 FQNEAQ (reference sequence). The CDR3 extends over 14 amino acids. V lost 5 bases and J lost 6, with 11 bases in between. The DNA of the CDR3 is TGTGCCAGCAGCCAGTGGAGGGGTAATTCACCCCTCCACTTT. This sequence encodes CASSQWRGNSPLHF.

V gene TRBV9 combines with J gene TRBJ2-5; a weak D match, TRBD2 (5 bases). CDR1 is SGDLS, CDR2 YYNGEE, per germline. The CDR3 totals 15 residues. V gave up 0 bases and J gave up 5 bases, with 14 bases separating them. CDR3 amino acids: CASSVEVRAEETQYF. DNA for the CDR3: TGTGCCAGCAGCGTAGAGGTGCGGGCGGAGGAGACCCAGTACTTC.

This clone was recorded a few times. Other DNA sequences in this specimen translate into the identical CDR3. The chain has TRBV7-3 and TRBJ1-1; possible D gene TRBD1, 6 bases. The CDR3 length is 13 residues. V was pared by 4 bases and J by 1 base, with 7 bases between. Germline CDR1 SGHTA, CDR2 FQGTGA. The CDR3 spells CASSSQGNTEAFF. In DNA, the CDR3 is TGTGCCAGCAGCTCACAGGGGAACACTGAAGCTTTCTTT.

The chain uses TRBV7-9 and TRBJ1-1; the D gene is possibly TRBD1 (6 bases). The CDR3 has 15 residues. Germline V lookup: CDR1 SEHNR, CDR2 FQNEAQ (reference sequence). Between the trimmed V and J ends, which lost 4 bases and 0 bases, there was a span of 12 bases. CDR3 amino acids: CASSSRQALNTEAFF. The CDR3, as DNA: TGTGCCAGCAGCTCCCGACAGGCGCTGAACACTGAAGCTTTCTTT.

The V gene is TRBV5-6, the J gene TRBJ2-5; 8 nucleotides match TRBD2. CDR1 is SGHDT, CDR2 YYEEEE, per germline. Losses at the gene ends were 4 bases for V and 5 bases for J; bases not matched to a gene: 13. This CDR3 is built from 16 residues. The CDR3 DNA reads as TGTGCCAGCAGCCTTCTCCGGGGTCTAGCGGGCGAGACCCAGTACTTC. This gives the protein CASSLLRGLAGETQYF.

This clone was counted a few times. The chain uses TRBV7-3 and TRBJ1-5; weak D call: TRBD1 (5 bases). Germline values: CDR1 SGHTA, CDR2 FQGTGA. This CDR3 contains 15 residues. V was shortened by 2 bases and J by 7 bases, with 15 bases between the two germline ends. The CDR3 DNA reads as TGTGCCAGCAGCTTAGTCGTCCAGGGTGGGCAGCCCCAGCATTTT. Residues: CASSLVVQGGQPQHF.

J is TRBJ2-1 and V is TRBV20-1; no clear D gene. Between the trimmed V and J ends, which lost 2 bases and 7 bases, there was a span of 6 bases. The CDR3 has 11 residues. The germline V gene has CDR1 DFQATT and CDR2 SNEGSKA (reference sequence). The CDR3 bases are TGCAGTGCTAGACTAGAGAATGAGCAGTTCTTC. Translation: CSARLENEQFF.

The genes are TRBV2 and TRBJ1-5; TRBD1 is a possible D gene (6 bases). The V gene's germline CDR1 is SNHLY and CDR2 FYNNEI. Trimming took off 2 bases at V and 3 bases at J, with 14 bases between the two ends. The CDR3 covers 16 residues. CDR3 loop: CASSENRDTDNQPQHF. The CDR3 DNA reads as TGTGCCAGCAGTGAAAATAGGGACACCGACAATCAGCCCCAGCATTTT.

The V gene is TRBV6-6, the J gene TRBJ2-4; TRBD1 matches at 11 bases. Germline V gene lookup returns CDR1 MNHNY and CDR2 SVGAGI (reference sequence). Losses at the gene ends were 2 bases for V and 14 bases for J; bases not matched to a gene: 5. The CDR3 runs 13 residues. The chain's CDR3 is CASSYIEGQGEYF. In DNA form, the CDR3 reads TGTGCCAGCAGTTACATCGAGGGACAGGGGGAGTACTTC.

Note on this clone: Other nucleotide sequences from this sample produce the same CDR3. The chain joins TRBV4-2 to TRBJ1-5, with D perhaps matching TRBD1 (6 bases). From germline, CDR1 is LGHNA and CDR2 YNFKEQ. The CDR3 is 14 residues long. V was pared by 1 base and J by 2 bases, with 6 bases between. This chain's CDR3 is CASSQGGRNQPQHF. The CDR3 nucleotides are TGTGCCAGCAGCCAAGGGGGGCGCAATCAGCCCCAGCATTTT.